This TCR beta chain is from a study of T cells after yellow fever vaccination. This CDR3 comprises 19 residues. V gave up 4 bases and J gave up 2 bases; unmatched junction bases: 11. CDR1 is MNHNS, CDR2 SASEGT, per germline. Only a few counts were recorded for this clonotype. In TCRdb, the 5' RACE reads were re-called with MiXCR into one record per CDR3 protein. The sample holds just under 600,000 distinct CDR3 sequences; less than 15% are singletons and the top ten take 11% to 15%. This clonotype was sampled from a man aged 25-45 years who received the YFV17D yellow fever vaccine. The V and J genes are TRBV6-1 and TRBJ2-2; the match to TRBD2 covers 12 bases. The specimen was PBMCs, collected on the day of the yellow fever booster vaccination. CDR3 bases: TGTGCCAGCAGTGCCCCGTCTAGCGGGAGGGCCCCTAACACCGGGGAGCTGTTTTTT. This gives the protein CASSAPSSGRAPNTGELFF.